The clone carrying this T cell receptor (beta chain) has just one count. V shed 4 bases and J 3 bases; nucleotides not matched to a gene: 7. There are 15 residues in the CDR3. CDR1 and CDR2 from the germline V gene are SEHNR and FQNEAQ (reference sequence). Using immunoSEQ multiplex PCR, the repertoire was profiled, and TCRdb retains in-frame clones only, with some absent. The table lists about 87,000 clones, 85% to 95% of them singletons. These data come from a study of T cell changes during pregnancy in multiple sclerosis. The V call is TRBV7-9, the J call TRBJ2-7, with TRBD2 identical over 9 bases. The sequencing here drew on peripheral blood, taken in the third trimester of pregnancy. The receptor's source is a female donor in good health, enrolled as a control in a pregnancy study. CDR3 nucleotides: TGTGCCAGCAGCTACCCCCTTAGCGGGAGCTACGAGCAGTACTTC. The encoded protein is CASSYPLSGSYEQYF.